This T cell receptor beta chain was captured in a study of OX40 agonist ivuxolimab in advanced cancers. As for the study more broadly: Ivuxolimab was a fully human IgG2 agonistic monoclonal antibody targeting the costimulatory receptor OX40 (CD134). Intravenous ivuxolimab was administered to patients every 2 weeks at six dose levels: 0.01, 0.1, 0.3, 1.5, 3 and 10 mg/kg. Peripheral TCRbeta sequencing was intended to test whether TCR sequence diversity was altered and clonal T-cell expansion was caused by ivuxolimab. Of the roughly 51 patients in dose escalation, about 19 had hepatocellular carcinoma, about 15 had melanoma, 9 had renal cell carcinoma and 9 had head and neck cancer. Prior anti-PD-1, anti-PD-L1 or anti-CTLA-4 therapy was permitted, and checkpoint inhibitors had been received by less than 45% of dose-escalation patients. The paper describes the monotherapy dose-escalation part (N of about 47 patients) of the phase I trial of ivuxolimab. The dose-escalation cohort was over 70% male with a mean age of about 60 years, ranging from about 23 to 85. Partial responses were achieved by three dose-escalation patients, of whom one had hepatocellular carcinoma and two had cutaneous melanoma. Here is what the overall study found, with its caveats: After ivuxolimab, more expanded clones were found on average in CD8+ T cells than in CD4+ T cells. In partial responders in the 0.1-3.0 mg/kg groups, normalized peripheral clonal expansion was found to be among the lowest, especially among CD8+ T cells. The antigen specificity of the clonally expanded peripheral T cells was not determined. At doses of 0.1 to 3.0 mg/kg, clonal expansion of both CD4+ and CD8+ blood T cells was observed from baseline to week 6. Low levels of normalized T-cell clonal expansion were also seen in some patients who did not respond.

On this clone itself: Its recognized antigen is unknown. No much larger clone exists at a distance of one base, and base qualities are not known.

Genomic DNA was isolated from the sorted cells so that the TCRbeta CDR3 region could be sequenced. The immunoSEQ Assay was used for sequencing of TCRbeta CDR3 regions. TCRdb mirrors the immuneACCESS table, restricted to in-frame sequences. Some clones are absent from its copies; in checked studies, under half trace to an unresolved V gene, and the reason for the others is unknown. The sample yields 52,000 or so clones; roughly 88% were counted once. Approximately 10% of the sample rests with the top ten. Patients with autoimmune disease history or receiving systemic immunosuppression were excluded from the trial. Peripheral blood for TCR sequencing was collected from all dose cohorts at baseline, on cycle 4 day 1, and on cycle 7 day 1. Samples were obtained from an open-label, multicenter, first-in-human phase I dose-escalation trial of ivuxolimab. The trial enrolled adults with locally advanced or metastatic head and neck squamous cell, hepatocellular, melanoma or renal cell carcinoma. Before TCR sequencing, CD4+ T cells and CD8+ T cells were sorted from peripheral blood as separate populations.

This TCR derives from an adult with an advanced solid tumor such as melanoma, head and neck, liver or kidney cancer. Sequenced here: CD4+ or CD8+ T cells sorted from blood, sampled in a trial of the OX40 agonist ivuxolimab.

In nucleotide form, the sequence is TGCGCCAGCAGCTTGGGGTTAGGTGGGGGCACTGAAGCTTTCTTT. This yields the protein CASSLGLGGGTEAFF. In this chain, TRBV5-1 is recombined with TRBJ1-1, with TRBD1 as a weak D call on 5 bases. Between the V and J ends, shortened by 0 bases and 4 bases respectively, the junction contains 13 bases. Based on the germline V gene, the CDR1 and CDR2 sequences are SGHRS and YFSETQ. Reading from cysteine to phenylalanine, the CDR3 counts 15 amino acids. Solely the CDR3 DNA is kept, with 45 bases framed from the first base.